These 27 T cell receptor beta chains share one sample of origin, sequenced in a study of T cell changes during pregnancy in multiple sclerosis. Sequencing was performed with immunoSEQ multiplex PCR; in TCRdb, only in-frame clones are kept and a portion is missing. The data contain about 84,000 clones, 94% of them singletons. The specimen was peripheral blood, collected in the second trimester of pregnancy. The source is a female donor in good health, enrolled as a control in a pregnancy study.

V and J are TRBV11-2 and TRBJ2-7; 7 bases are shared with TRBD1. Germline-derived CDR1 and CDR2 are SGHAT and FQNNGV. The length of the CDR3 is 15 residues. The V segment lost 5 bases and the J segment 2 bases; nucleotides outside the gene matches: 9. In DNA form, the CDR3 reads TGTGCCAGCAGCCCTTCGACCGGGACAGCCTACGAGCAGTACTTC. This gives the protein CASSPSTGTAYEQYF. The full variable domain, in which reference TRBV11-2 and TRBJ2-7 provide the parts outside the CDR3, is EAGVAQSPRYKIIEKRQSVAFWCNPISGHATLYWYQQILGQGPKLLIQFQNNGVVDDSQLPKDRFSAERLKGVDSTLKIQPAKLEDSAVYLCASSPSTGTAYEQYFGPGTRLTVT.

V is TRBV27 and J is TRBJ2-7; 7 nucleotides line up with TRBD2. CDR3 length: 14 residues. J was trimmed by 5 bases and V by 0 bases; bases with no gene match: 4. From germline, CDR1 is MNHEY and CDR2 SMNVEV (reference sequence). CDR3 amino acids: CASSLSGLGDEQYF. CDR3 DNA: TGTGCCAGCAGTTTATCCGGACTAGGGGACGAGCAGTACTTC.

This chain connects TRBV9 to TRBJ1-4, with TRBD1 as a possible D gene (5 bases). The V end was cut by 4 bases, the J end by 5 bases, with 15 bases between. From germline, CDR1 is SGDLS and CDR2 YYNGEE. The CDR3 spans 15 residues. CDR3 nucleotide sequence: TGTGCCAGCAGCCCGTATGGGGGGGAGAATGAAAAACTGTTTTTT. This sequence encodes CASSPYGGENEKLFF.

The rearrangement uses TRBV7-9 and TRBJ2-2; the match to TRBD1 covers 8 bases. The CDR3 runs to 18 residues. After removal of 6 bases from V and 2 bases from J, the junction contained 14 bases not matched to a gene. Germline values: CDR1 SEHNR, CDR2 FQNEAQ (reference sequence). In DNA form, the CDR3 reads TGTGCCAGCAGTTCGGACAGGGAAGTGTGGGCCAACACCGGGGAGCTGTTTTTT. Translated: CASSSDREVWANTGELFF. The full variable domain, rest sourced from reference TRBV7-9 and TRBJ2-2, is DTGVSQNPRHKITKRGQNVTFRCDPISEHNRLYWYRQTLGQGPEFLTYFQNEAQLEKSRLLSDRFSAERPKGSFSTLEIQRTEQGDSAMYLCASSSDREVWANTGELFFGEGSRLTVL.

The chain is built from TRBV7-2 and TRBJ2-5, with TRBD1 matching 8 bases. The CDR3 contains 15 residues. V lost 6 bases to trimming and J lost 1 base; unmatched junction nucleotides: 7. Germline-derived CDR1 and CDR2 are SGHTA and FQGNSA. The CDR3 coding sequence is TGTGCCAGCAGAGGGACAGGCCTTTTCCAAGAGACCCAGTACTTC. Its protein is CASRGTGLFQETQYF.

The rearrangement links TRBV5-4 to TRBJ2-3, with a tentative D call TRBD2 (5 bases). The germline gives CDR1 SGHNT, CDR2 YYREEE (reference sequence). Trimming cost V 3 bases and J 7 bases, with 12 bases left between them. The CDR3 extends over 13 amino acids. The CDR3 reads CASSSGVPNTQYF. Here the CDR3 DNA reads TGTGCCAGCAGCTCCGGGGTCCCCAATACGCAGTATTTT.

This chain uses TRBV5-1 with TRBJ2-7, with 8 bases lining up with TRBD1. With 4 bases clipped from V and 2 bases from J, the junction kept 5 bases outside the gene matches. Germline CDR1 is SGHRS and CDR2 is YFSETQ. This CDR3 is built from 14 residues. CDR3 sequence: CASSGDRGTYEQYF. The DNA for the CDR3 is TGCGCCAGCAGCGGTGACAGGGGTACCTACGAGCAGTACTTC.

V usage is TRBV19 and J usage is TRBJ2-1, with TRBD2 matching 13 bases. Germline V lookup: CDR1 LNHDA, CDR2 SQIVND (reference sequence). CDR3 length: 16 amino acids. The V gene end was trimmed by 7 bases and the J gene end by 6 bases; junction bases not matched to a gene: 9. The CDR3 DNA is TGTGCCAGTACCGCTCCGGGACTAGCGGGAATCAATGAGCAGTTCTTC. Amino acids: CASTAPGLAGINEQFF.

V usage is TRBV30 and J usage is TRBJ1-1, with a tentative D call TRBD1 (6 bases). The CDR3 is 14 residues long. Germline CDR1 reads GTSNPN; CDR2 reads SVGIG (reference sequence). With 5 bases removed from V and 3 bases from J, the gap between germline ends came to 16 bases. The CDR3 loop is CAWANRGGYTEAFF. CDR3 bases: TGTGCCTGGGCCAATAGGGGGGGTTACACTGAAGCTTTCTTT.

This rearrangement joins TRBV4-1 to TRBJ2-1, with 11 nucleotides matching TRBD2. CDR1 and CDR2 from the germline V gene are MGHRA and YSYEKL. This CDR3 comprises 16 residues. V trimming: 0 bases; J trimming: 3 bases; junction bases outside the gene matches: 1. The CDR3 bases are TGCGCCAGCAGCCAAGAACTAGCGGGAGACTACAATGAGCAGTTCTTC. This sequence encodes CASSQELAGDYNEQFF.

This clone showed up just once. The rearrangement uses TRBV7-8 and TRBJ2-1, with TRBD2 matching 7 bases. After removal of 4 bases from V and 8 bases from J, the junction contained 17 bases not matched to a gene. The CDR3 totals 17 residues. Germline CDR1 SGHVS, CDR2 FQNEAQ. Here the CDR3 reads CASSSGVFRAGAYEQFF. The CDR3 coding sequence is TGTGCCAGCAGCTCCGGGGTCTTCCGTGCGGGAGCCTATGAGCAGTTCTTC.

As DNA, the CDR3 is TGTGCCAGCAGTAGGGGTATTAAGTATGGCTACACCTTC. It encodes CASSRGIKYGYTF. J is TRBJ1-2 and V is TRBV6-5, with D possibly being TRBD1 (5 bases). CDR3 length equals 13 residues. Trimming shortened V by 5 bases and J by 5 bases, and 12 bases separated the two germline ends. CDR1 and CDR2 (germline): MNHEY, SVGAGI.

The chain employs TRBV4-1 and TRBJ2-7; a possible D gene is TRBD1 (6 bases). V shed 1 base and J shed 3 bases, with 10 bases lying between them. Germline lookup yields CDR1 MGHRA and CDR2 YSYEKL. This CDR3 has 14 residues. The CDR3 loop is CASSQVTGIYEQYF. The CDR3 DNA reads TGCGCCAGCAGCCAAGTCACAGGGATCTACGAGCAGTACTTC.

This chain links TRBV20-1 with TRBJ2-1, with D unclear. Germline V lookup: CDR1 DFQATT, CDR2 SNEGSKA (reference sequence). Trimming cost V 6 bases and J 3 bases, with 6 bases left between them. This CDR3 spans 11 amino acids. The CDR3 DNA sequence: TGCAGTGCCTACTTCTACAATGAGCAGTTCTTC. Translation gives CSAYFYNEQFF.

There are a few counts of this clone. In nucleotides, the CDR3 is TGTGCCAGCAGCCGGACTAGCGGGATATCTGGGGCCAACGTCCTGACTTTC. It encodes CASSRTSGISGANVLTF. The J gene is TRBJ2-6, the V gene TRBV4-2; 12 bases fit TRBD2. This CDR3 spans 17 amino acids. After removal of 4 bases from V and 1 base from J, the junction contained 2 bases not matched to a gene. Germline CDR1 and CDR2: LGHNA and YNFKEQ.

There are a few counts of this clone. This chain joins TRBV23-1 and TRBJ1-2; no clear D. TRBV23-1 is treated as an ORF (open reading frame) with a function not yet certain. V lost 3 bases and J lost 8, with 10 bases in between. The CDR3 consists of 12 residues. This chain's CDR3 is CASSHHSSGYTF. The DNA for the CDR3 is TGCGCCAGCAGTCATCACTCGTCCGGCTACACCTTC.

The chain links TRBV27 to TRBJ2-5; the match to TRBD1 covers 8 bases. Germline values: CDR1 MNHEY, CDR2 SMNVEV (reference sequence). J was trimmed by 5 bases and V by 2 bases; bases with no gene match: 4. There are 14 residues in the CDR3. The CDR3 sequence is CASSLQGARETQYF. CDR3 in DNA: TGTGCCAGCAGTTTACAGGGGGCGCGGGAGACCCAGTACTTC.

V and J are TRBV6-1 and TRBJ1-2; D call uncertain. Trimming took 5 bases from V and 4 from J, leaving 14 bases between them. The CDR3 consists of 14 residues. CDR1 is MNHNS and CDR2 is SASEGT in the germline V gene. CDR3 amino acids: CASSRTSGVYGYTF. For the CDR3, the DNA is TGTGCCAGCAGTCGGACTTCGGGTGTCTATGGCTACACCTTC.

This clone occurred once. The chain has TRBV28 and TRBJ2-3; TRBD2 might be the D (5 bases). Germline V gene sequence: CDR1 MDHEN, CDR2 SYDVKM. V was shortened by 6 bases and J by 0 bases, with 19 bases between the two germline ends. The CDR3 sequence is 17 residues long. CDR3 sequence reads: CASRDPGSETSTDTQYF. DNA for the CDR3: TGTGCCAGCAGAGACCCGGGATCAGAGACTAGCACAGATACGCAGTATTTT. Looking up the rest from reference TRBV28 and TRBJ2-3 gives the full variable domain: DVKVTQSSRYLVKRTGEKVFLECVQDMDHENMFWYRQDPGLGLRLIYFSYDVKMKEKGDIPEGYSVSREKKERFSLILESASTNQTSMYLCASRDPGSETSTDTQYFGPGTRLTVL.

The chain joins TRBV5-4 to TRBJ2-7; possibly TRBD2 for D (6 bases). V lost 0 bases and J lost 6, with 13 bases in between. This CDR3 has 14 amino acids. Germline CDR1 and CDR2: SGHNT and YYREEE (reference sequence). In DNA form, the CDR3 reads TGTGCCAGCAGCTTGGCGACCGGGGGAGGCGAGCAGTACTTC. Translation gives CASSLATGGGEQYF.

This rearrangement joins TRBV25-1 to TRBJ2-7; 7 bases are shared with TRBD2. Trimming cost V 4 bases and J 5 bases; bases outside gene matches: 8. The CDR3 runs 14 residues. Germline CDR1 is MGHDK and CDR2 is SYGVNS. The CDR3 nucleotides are TGTGCCAGCAGTGTCCGAACCGGGACTAACGAGCAGTACTTC. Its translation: CASSVRTGTNEQYF.

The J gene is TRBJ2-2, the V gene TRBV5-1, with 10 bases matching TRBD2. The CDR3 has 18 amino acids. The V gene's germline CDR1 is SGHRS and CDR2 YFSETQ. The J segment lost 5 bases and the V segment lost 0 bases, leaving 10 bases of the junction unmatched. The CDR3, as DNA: TGCGCCAGCAGCTTGGCGCCTAGCGGGAGCGGCACAACCGGGGAGCTGTTTTTT. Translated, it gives CASSLAPSGSGTTGELFF.

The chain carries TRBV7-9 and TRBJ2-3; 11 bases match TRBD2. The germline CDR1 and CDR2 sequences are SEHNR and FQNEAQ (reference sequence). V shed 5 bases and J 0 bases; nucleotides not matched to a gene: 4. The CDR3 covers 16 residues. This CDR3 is CASSPGTSGSTDTQYF. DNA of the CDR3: TGTGCCAGCAGCCCGGGGACTAGCGGTAGCACAGATACGCAGTATTTT.

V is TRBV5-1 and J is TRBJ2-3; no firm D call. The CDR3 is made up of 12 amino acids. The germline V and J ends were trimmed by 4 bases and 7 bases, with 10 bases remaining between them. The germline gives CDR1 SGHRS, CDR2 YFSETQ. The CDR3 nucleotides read TGCGCCAGCAGCCCCGAGATGTATACGCAGTATTTT. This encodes CASSPEMYTQYF.

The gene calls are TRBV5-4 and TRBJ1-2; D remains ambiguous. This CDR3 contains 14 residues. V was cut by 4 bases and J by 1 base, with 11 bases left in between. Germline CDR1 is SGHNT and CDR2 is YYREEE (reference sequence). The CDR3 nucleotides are TGTGCCAGCAGCGATAAGCAAATTAACTATGGCTACACCTTC. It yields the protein CASSDKQINYGYTF.

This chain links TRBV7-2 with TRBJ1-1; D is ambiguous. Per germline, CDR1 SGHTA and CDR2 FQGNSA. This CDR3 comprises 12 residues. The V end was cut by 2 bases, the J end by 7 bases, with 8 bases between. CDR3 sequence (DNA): TGTGCCAGCAGCTTAAATGCGGGTGAAGCTTTCTTT. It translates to CASSLNAGEAFF.

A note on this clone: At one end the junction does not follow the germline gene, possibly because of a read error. The CDR3 protein is CASRALGTVSYEQCF. CDR3 nucleotide sequence: TGTGCCAGCAGGGCCCTCGGGACAGTCTCCTACGAGCAGTGCTTC. This rearrangement joins TRBV6-1 to TRBJ2-7; 7 bases fit TRBD1. This CDR3 has 15 amino acids. The germline V gene has CDR1 MNHNS and CDR2 SASEGT.